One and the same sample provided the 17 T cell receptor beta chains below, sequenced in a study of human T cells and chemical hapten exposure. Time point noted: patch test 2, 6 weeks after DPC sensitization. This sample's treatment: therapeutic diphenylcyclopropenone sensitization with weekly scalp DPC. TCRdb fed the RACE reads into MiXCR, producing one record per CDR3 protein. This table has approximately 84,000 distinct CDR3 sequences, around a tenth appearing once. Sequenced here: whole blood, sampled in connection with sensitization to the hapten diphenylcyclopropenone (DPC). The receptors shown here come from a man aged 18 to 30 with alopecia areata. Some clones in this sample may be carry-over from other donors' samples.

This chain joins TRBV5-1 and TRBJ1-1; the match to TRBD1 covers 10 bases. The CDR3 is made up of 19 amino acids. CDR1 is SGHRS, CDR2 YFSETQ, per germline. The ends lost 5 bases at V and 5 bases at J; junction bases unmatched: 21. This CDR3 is CASSSNYLPGQGLRTEAFF. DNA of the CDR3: TGCGCCAGCAGTTCGAACTATTTACCGGGACAGGGGTTGCGAACTGAAGCTTTCTTT.

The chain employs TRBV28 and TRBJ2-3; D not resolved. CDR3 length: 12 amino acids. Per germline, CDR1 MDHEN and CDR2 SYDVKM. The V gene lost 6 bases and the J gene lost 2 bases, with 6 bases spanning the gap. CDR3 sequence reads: CASSPNTDTQYF. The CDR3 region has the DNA TGTGCCAGCAGCCCAAACACAGATACGCAGTATTTT.

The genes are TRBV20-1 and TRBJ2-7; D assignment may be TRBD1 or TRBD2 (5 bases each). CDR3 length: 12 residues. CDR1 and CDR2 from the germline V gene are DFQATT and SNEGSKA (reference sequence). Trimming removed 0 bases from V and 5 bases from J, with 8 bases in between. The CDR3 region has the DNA TGCAGTGCTAGAGAGCAGGGACACGAGCAGTACTTC. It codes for CSAREQGHEQYF.

CDR3 bases: TGTGCCAGCAGTCGGGACGCCGGGACTGGAAACACCATATATTTT. It yields the protein CASSRDAGTGNTIYF. The chain joins TRBV6-5 to TRBJ1-3; tentative D call: TRBD1 (5 bases). The CDR3 length is 15 residues. Trimming stripped 5 bases from V and 2 bases from J, with 13 bases between. Germline lookup yields CDR1 MNHEY and CDR2 SVGAGI.

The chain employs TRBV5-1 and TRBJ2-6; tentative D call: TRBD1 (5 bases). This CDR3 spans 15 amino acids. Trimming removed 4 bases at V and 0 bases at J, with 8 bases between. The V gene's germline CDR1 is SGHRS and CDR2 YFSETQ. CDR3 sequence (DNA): TGCGCCAGCAGCATACAGGTCTCTGGGGCCAACGTCCTGACTTTC. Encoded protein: CASSIQVSGANVLTF.

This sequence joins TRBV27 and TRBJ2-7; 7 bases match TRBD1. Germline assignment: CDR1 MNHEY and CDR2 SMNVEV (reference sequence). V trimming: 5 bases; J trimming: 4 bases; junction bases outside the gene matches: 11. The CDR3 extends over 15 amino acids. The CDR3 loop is CASSKETGFGYEQYF. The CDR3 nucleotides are TGTGCCAGCAGTAAAGAGACAGGGTTTGGGTACGAGCAGTACTTC.

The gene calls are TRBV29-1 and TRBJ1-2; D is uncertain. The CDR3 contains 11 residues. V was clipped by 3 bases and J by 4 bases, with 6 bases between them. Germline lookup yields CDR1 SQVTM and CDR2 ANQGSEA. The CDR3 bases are TGCAGCGTTGATGCCGTCTATGGCTACACCTTC. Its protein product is CSVDAVYGYTF.

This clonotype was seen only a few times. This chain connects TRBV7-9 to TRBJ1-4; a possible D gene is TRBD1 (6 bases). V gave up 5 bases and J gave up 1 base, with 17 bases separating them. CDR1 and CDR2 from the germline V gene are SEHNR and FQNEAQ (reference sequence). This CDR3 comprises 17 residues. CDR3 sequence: CASSGYRVGGTNEKLFF. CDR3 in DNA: TGTGCCAGCAGCGGTTACAGGGTTGGTGGAACTAATGAAAAACTGTTTTTT. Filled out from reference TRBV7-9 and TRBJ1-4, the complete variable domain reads DTGVSQNPRHKITKRGQNVTFRCDPISEHNRLYWYRQTLGQGPEFLTYFQNEAQLEKSRLLSDRFSAERPKGSFSTLEIQRTEQGDSAMYLCASSGYRVGGTNEKLFFGSGTQLSVL.

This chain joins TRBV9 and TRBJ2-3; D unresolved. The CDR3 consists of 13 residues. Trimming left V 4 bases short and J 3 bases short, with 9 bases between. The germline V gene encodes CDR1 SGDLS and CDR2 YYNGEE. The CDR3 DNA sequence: TGTGCCAGCAGCCGCCTGAGGACAGATACGCAGTATTTT. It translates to CASSRLRTDTQYF.

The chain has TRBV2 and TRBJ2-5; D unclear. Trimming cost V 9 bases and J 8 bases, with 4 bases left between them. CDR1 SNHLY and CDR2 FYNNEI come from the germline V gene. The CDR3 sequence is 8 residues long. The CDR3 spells CASSTQYF. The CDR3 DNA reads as TGTGCCAGTTCTACCCAGTACTTC.

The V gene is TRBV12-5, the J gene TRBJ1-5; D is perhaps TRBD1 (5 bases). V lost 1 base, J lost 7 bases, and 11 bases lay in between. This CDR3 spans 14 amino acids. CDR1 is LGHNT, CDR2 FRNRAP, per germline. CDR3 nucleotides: TGTGCTAGTGGTTTGGGGCAGGGAAGGCAGCCCCAGCATTTT. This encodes CASGLGQGRQPQHF.

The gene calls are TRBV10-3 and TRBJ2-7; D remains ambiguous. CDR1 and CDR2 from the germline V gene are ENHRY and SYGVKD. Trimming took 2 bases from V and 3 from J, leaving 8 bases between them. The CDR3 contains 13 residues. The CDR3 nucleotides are TGTGCCATCAGTGAGCAGGAATTCTACGAGCAGTACGTC. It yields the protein CAISEQEFYEQYV.

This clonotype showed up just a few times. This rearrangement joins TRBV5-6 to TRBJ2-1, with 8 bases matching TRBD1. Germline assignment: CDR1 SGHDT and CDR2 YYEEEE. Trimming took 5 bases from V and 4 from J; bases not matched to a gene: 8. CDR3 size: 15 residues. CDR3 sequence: CASRLPGQEYNEQFF. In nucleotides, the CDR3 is TGTGCCAGCAGATTGCCGGGACAGGAATACAATGAGCAGTTCTTC.

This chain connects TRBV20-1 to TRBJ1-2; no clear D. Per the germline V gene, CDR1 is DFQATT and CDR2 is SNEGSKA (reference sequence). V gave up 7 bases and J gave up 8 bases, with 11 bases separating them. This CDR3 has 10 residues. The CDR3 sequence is CSVSSRGYTF. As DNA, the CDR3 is TGCAGTGTTTCCTCTAGAGGCTACACCTTC.

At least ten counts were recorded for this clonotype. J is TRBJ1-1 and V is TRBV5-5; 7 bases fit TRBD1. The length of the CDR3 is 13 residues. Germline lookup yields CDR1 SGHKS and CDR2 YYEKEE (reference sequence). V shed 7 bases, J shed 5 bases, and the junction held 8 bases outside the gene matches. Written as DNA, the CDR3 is TGTGCCAGCGGCCGGGACAGAAGTACTGAAGCTTTCTTT. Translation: CASGRDRSTEAFF.

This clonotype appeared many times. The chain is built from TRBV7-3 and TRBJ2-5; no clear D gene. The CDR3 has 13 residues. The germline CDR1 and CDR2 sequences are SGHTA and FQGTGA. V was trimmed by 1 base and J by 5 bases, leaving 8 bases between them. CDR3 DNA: TGTGCCAGCAGCTTAAATATCAAGGAGACCCAGTACTTC. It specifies CASSLNIKETQYF.

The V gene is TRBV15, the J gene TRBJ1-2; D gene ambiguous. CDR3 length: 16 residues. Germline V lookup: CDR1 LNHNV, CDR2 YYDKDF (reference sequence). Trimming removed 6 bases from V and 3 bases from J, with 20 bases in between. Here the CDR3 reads CATSSPGAPKDYGYTF. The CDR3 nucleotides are TGTGCCACCAGTTCCCCCGGCGCCCCGAAGGACTATGGCTACACCTTC.